This TCR beta chain was identified in a study of vaccination and CD4 T cells after COVID-19. Study context: The makeup of the convalescents was six males and four females, two of them Hispanic. The authors gave control cultures a CEFX pool, an HIV-1 Nef pool, or no peptide. Post-vaccine specimens were obtained a median about 69 days after dose two (range 14 to 241). The study, taken as a whole, reports: Apart from involving relatively few convalescent patients, the work omitted early post-infection timepoints.

Sequencing of cultured CD4+ T cell DNA used the Oncomine TCR Beta short-read assay. One entry per CDR3 protein, called by TCRdb with MiXCR from the PCR reads. The sample consists of approximately 3,000 distinct CDR3 sequences, around 32% of them appearing once. In regard to this clonotype: Its specificity is not known.

The CDR3 length is 16 residues. V lost 2 bases, J lost 6 bases, and 9 bases stayed unmatched. Treatment indicated: 10-day PBMC culture with coronavirus spike peptide pools or control peptides (ViraFEST assay). The sample taken for sequencing was CD4+ T cells from blood, cultured in vitro. The sequence was obtained from a human donor who had recovered from COVID-19. The chain carries TRBV12-3 or TRBV12-4 and TRBJ1-5, with 8 bases lining up with TRBD1. This CDR3 reads CASSLTSGGAGQPQHF. The CDR3 DNA is TGTGCCAGCAGTTTAACCTCAGGGGGCGCGGGTCAGCCCCAGCATTTT.